This T cell receptor (beta chain) comes out of a study of T cell responses to AZD1222 COVID-19 vaccine. Profiled with immunoSEQ multiplex PCR; TCRdb holds only in-frame clones, not every one. The data show some 280,000 clones, with around 92% seen just once and about 0.5% held by the top ten. CDR1 and CDR2 (germline): MDHEN, SYDVKM. V was shortened by 1 base and J by 7 bases, with 11 bases between the two germline ends. CDR3 size: 15 residues. The V gene is TRBV28, the J gene TRBJ1-6; maybe TRBD1 (6 bases). The sample in question was peripheral blood, obtained 28 days after the second AZD1222 dose. This clonotype originated in an adult who received the AZD1222 COVID-19 vaccine. This CDR3 is CASSLSQGRNSPLHF. The DNA for the CDR3 is TGTGCCAGCAGTTTATCACAGGGAAGGAATTCACCCCTCCACTTT.